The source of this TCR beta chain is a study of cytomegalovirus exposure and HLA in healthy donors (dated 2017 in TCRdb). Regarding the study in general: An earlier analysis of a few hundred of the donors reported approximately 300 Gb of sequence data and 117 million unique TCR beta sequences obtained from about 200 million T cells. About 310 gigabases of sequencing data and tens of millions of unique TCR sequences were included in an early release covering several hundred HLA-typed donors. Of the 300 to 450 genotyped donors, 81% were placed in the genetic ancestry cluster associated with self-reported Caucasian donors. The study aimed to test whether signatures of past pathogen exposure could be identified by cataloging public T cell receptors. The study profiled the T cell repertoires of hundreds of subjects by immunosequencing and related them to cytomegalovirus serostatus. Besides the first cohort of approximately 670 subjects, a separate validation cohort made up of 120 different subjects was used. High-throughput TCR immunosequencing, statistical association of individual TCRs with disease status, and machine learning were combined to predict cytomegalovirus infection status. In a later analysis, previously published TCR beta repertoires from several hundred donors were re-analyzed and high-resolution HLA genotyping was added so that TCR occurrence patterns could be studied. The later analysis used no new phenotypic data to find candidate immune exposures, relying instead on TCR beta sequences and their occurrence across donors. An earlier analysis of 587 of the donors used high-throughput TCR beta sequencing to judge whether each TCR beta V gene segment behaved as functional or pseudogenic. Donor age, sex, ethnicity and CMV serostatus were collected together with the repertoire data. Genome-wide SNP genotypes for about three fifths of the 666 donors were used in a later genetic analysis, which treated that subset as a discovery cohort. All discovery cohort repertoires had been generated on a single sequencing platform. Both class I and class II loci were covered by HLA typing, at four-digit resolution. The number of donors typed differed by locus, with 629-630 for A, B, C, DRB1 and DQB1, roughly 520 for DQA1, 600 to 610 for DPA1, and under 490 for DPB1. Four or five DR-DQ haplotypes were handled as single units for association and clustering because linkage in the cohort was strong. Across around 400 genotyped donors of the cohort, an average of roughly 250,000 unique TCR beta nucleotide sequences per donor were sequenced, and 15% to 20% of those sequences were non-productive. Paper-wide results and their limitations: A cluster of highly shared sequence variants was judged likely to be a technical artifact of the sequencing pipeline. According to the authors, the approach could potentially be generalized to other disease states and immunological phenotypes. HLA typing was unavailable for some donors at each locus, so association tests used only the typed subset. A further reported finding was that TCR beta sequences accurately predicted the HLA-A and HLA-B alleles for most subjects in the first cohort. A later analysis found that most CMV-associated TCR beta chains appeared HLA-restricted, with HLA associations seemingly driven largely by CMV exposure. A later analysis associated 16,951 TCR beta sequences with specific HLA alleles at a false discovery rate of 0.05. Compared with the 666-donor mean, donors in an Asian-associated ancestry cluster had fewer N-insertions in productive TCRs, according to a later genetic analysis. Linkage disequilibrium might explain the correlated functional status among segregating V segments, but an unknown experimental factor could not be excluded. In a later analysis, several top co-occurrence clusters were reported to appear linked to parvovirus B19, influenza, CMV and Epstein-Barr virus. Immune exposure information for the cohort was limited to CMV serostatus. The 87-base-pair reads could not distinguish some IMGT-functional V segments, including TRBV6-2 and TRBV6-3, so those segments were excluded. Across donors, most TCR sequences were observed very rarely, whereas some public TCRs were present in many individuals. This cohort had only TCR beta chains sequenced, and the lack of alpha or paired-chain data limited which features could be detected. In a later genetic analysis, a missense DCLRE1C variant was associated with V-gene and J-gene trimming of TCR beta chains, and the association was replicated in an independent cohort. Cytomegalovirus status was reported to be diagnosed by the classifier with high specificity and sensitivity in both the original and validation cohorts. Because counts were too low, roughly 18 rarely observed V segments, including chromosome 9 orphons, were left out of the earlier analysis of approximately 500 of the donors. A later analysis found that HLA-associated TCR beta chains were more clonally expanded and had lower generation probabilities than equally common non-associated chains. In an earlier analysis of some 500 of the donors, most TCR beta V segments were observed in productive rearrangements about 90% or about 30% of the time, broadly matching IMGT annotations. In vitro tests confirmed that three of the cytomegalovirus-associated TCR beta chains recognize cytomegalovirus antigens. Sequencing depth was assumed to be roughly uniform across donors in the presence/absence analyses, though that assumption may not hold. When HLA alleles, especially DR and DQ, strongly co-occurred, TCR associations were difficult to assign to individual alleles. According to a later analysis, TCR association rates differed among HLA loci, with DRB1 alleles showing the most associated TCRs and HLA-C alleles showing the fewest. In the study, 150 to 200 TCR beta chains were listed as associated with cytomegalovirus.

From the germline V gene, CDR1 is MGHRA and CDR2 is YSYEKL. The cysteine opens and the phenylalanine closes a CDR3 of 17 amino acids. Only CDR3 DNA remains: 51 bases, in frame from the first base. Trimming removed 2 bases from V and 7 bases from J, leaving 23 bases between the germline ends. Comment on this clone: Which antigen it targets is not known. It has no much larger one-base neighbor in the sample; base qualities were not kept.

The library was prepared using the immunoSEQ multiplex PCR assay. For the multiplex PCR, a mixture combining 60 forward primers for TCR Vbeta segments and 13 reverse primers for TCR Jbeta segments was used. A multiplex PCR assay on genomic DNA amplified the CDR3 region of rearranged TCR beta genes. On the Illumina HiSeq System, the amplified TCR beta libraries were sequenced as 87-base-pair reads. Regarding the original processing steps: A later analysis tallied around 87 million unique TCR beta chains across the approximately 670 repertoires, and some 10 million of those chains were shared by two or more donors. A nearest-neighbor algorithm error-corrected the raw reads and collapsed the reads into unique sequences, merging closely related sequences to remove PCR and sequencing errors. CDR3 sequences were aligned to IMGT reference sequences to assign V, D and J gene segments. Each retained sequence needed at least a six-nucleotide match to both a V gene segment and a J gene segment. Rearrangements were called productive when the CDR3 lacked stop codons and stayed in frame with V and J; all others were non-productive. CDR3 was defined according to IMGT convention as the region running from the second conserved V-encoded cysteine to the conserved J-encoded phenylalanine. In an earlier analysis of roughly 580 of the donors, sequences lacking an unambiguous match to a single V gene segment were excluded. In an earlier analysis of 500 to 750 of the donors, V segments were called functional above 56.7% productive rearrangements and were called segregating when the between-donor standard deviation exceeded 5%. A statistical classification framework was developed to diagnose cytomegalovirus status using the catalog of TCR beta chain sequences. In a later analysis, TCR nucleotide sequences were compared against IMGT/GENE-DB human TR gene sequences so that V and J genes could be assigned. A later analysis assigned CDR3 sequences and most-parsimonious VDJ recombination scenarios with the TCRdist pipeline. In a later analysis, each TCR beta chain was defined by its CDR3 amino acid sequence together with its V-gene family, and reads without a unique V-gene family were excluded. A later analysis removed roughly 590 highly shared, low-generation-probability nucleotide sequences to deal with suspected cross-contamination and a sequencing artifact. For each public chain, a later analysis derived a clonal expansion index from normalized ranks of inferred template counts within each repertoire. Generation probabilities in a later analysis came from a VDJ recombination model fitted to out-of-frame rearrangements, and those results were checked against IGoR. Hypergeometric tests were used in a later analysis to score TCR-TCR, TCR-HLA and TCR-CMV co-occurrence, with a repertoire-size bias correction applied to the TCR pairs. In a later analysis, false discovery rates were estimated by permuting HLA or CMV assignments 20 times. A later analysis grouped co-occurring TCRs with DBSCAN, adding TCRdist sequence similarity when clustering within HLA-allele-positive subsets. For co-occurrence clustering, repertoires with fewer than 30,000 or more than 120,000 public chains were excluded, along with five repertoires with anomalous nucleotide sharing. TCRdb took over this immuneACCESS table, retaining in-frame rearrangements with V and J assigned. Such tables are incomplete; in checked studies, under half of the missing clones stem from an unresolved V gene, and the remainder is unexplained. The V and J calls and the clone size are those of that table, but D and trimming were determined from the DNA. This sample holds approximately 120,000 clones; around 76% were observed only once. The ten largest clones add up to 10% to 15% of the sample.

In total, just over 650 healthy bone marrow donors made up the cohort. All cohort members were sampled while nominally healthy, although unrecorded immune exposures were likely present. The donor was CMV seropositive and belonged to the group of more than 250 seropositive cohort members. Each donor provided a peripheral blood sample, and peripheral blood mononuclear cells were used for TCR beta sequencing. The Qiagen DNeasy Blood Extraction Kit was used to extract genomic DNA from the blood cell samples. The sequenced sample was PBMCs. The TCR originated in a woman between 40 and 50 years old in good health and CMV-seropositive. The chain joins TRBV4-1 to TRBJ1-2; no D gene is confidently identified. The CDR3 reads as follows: CASSQSRYGGSSGGYTF. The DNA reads TGCGCCAGCAGCCAATCCCGGTACGGAGGGTCGTCCGGTGGCTACACCTTC.